The 9 T cell receptor beta chains below come from one sample, sequenced in a study of blood T cell repertoires in COVID-19. Using immunoSEQ multiplex PCR, the repertoire was profiled, and TCRdb retains in-frame clones only, with some absent. The top ten clones hold less than 1.2% of a sample with roughly 340,000 clones, approximately 92% of them seen once. The sample was PBMCs or T cells enriched from blood (not recorded which). The source of these receptors is a man between 18 and 29 years old who had recovered from COVID-19.

The chain links TRBV7-3 to TRBJ2-7, with a possible D match to TRBD2 (6 bases). The CDR3 covers 14 residues. Trimming took 4 bases from V and 4 from J, leaving 14 bases between them. CDR1 is SGHTA, CDR2 FQGTGA, per germline. The DNA for the CDR3 is TGTGCCAGCAGCTCCCAAGGCGGGGAGTACGAGCAGTACTTC. This sequence encodes CASSSQGGEYEQYF.

This clone has a single count. The chain uses TRBV19 and TRBJ2-3; unclear D gene. This CDR3 spans 14 amino acids. CDR1 LNHDA and CDR2 SQIVND come from the germline V gene (reference sequence). V lost 5 bases, J lost 2 bases, and 11 bases lay in between. CDR3 sequence: CASSPPENTDTQYF. The CDR3 nucleotides are TGTGCCAGTAGTCCCCCAGAAAACACAGATACGCAGTATTTT.

The chain uses TRBV24-1 and TRBJ2-3, with TRBD1 matching over 7 bases. Germline-derived CDR1 and CDR2 are KGHDR and SFDVKD. J was trimmed by 2 bases and V by 7 bases; bases with no gene match: 8. This CDR3 has 15 amino acids. The CDR3 nucleotides read TGTGCCACCAGCCCACGGGACAGCCTCACAGATACGCAGTATTTT. Protein product: CATSPRDSLTDTQYF.

The rearrangement uses TRBV25-1 and TRBJ2-7; 7 bases line up with TRBD1. Germline CDR1 MGHDK, CDR2 SYGVNS. The J segment lost 2 bases and the V segment lost 5 bases, leaving 6 bases of the junction unmatched. The CDR3 extends over 14 amino acids. CDR3 DNA: TGTGCCAGCAGTCACTCGGACAGGCCCTACGAGCAGTACTTC. It encodes CASSHSDRPYEQYF.

Only a few counts were recorded for this clone. This chain links TRBV24-1 with TRBJ2-1, with D perhaps matching TRBD2 (7 bases). The CDR3 spans 13 residues. V lost 8 bases, J lost 4 bases, and 11 bases lay in between. Germline V lookup: CDR1 KGHDR, CDR2 SFDVKD. CDR3 protein: CATKGGQYNEQFF. The CDR3 DNA follows: TGTGCCACCAAGGGGGGGCAATACAATGAGCAGTTCTTC.

V usage is TRBV4-2 and J usage is TRBJ2-3; D not resolved. Trimming pared 1 base from V and 2 bases from J, leaving 10 bases between. The CDR3 spans 15 residues. Germline-derived CDR1 and CDR2 are LGHNA and YNFKEQ. The CDR3 protein is CASSQAAQYTDTQYF. CDR3 coding DNA: TGTGCCAGCAGCCAAGCGGCACAGTACACAGATACGCAGTATTTT.

V usage is TRBV19 and J usage is TRBJ1-5, with 7 positions matching TRBD1. Germline V CDR1 and CDR2: LNHDA, SQIVND (reference sequence). The CDR3 length is 15 residues. With 5 bases clipped from V and 9 bases from J, the junction kept 13 bases outside the gene matches. The CDR3 sequence: CASSPLETGIWPQHF. The CDR3 DNA reads as TGTGCCAGTAGTCCGCTCGAGACAGGGATTTGGCCCCAGCATTTT.

The V and J genes are TRBV4-1 and TRBJ2-7, with 10 nucleotides matching TRBD1. The trim removed 4 bases at V and 4 bases at J, leaving 4 bases unmatched. The germline gives CDR1 MGHRA, CDR2 YSYEKL. The CDR3 covers 14 residues. The CDR3 protein is CASSPTGGVYEQYF. CDR3 DNA: TGCGCCAGCAGCCCGACAGGGGGCGTGTACGAGCAGTACTTC.

The sample holds a few counts of this clone. The chain employs TRBV5-5 and TRBJ1-1; 8 bases agree with TRBD1. Germline V gives CDR1 SGHKS, CDR2 YYEKEE (reference sequence). Trimming cost V 0 bases and J 2 bases; bases outside gene matches: 0. The CDR3 sequence is 14 residues long. The CDR3 region has the DNA TGTGCCAGCAGCTTGGCAGGGGGCAACACTGAAGCTTTCTTT. Protein product: CASSLAGGNTEAFF.